The present entry profiles one T cell receptor beta chain with its context. The TCRbeta library was prepared with unique molecular identifiers. TCRdb passed the PCR reads through MiXCR, listing each CDR3 protein once. Of about 640,000 distinct CDR3 sequences in the sample, approximately 15% were seen once. This record comes from a study of T-cell reconstitution after alpha-beta-depleted transplantation in children. This CDR3 has 13 residues. Trimming stripped 6 bases from V and 8 bases from J, with 13 bases between. V and J are TRBV12-3 or TRBV12-4 and TRBJ1-4, with D unresolved. The receptor comes from a human donor who donated a stem cell graft to a child with acute myeloid leukemia. The material was PBMCs from the stem cell graft donor, obtained from the stem cell graft. The CDR3 DNA sequence: TGTGCCAGCAGCATGGGCCTCCACGAAAAACTGTTTTTT. Translation gives CASSMGLHEKLFF.